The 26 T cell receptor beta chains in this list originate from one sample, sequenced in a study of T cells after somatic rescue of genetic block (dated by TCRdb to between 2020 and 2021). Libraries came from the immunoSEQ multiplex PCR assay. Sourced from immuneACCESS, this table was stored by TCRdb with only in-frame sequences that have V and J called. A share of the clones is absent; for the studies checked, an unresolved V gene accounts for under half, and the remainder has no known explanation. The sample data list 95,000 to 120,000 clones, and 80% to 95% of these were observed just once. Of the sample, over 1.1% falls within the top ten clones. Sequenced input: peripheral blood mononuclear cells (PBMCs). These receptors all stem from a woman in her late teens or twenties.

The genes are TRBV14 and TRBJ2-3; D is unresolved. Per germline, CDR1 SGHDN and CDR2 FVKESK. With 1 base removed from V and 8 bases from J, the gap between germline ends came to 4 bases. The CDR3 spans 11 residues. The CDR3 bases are TGTGCCAGCAGCCAAGTGGGTACGCAGTATTTT. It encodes CASSQVGTQYF. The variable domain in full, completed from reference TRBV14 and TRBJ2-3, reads EAGVTQFPSHSVIEKGQTVTLRCDPISGHDNLYWYRRVMGKEIKFLLHFVKESKQDESGMPNNRFLAERTGGTYSTLKVQPAELEDSGVYFCASSQVGTQYFGPGTRLTVL.

The CDR3 sequence: CASSFPSGGDNEQFF. As DNA, the CDR3 is TGTGCCAGCAGTTTCCCGTCCGGGGGGGACAATGAGCAGTTCTTC. The V and J genes are TRBV27 and TRBJ2-1; 8 bases are a match to TRBD2. The CDR3 contains 15 residues. Trimming took 3 bases from V and 5 from J; bases not matched to a gene: 6. Germline lookup yields CDR1 MNHEY and CDR2 SMNVEV (reference sequence).

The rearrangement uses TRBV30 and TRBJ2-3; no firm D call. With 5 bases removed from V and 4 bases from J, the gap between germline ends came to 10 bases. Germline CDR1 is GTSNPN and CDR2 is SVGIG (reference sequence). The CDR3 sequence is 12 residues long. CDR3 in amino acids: CAWAPSADTQYF. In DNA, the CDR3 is TGTGCCTGGGCCCCGAGCGCAGATACGCAGTATTTT.

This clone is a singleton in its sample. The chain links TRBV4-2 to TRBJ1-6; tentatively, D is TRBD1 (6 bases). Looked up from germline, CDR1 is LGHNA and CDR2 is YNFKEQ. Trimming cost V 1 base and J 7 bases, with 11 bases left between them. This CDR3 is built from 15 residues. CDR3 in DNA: TGTGCCAGCAGCCAAGTCAGGGGTTCCAATTCACCCCTCCACTTT. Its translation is CASSQVRGSNSPLHF.

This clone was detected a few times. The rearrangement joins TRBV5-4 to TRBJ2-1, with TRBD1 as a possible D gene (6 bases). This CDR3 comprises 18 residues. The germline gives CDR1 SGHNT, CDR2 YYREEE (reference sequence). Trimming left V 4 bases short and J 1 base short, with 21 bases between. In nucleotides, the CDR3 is TGTGCCAGCAGCCCCGATGACTGGGACACCTATTCCTACAATGAGCAGTTCTTC. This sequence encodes CASSPDDWDTYSYNEQFF. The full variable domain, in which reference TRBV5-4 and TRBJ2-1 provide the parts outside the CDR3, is ETGVTQSPTHLIKTRGQQVTLRCSSQSGHNTVSWYQQALGQGPQFIFQYYREEENGRGNFPPRFSGLQFPNYSSELNVNALELDDSALYLCASSPDDWDTYSYNEQFFGPGTRLTVL.

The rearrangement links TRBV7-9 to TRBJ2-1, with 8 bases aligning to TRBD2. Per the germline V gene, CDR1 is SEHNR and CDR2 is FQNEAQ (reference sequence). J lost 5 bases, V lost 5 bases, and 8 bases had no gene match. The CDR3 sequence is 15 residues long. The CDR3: CASSHRDSGNNEQFF. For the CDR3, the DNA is TGTGCCAGCAGCCACAGGGATAGCGGGAACAATGAGCAGTTCTTC.

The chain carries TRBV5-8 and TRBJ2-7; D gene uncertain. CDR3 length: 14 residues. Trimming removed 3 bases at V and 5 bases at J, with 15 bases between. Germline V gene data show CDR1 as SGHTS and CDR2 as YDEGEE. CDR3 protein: CASSSPIRGDEQYF. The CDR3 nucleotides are TGTGCCAGCAGCTCACCAATCAGAGGCGACGAGCAGTACTTC.

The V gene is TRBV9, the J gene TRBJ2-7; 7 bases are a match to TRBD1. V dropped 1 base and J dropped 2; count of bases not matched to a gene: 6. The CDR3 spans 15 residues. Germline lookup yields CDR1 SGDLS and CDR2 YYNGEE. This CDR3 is CASSVNWDRTYEQYF. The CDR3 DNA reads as TGTGCCAGCAGCGTAAACTGGGACAGAACCTACGAGCAGTACTTC.

In DNA, the CDR3 is TGTGCCATCAGTACTCAGGGACCAAACACTGAAGCTTTCTTT. Encoded protein: CAISTQGPNTEAFF. The V and J genes are TRBV10-3 and TRBJ1-1; weak D call: TRBD1 (5 bases). The CDR3 has 14 residues. V was pared by 5 bases and J by 2 bases, with 12 bases between. Germline V lookup: CDR1 ENHRY, CDR2 SYGVKD.

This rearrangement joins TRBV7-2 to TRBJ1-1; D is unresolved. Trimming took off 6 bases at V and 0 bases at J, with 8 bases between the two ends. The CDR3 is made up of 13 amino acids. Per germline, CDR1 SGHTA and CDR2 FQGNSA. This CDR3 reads CASRKPVNTEAFF. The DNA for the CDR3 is TGTGCCAGCAGAAAGCCCGTGAACACTGAAGCTTTCTTT. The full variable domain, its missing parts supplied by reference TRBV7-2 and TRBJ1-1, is GAGVSQSPSNKVTEKGKDVELRCDPISGHTALYWYRQSLGQGLEFLIYFQGNSAPDKSGLPSDRFSAERTGGSVSTLTIQRTQQEDSAVYLCASRKPVNTEAFFGQGTRLTVV.

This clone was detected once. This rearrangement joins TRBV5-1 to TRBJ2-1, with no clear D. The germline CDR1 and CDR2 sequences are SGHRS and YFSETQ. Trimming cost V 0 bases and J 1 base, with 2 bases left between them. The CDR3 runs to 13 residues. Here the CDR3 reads CASSLGSYNEQFF. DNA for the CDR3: TGCGCCAGCAGCTTGGGGTCCTACAATGAGCAGTTCTTC.

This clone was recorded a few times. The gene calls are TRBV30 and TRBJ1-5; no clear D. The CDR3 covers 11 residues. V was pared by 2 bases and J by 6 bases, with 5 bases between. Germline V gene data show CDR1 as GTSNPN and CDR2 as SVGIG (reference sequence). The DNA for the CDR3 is TGTGCCTGGAGTCGGGGTCAGCCCCAGCATTTT. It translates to CAWSRGQPQHF.

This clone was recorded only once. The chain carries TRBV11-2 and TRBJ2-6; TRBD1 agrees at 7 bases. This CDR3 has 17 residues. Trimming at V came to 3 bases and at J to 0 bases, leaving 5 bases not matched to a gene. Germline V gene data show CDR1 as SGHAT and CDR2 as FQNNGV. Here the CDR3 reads CASSLGDRSSGANVLTF. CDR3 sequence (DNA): TGTGCCAGCAGCTTGGGGGACAGATCCTCTGGGGCCAACGTCCTGACTTTC.

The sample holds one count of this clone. The CDR3 reads CATSLAGGSPLHF. CDR3 nucleotides: TGTGCCACCTCTCTGGCAGGGGGTTCACCCCTCCACTTT. The chain employs TRBV28 and TRBJ1-6, with TRBD1 identical over 7 bases. Per the germline V gene, CDR1 is MDHEN and CDR2 is SYDVKM. This CDR3 is built from 13 residues. J lost 9 bases, V lost 10 bases, and 9 bases had no gene match.

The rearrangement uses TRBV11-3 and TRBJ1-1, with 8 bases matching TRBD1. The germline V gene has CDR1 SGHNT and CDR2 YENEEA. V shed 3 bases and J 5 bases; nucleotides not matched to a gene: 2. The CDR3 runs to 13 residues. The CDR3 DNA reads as TGTGCCAGCAGCTTGACAGGGGTTACTGAAGCTTTCTTT. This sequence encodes CASSLTGVTEAFF.

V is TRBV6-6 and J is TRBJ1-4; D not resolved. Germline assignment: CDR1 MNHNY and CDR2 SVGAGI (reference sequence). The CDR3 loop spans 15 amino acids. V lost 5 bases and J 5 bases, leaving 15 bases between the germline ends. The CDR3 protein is CASSPQLGLNEKLFF. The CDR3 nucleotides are TGTGCCAGCAGTCCACAGTTAGGACTGAATGAAAAACTGTTTTTT.

The CDR3 loop is CASSPRTGVGEQYF. In DNA, the CDR3 is TGTGCCAGCAGCCCCCGGACGGGAGTTGGCGAGCAGTACTTC. The chain is built from TRBV7-9 and TRBJ2-7; weak D call: TRBD2 (6 bases). This CDR3 comprises 14 residues. Germline V CDR1 and CDR2: SEHNR, FQNEAQ (reference sequence). V lost 5 bases to trimming and J lost 6 bases, with 17 bases between them.

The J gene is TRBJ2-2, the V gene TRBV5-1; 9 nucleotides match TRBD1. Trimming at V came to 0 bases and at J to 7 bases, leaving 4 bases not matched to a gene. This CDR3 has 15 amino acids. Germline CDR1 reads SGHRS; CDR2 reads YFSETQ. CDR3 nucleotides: TGCGCCAGCAGCTTGGTACAGGGGGCTGGCGGGGAGCTGTTTTTT. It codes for CASSLVQGAGGELFF.

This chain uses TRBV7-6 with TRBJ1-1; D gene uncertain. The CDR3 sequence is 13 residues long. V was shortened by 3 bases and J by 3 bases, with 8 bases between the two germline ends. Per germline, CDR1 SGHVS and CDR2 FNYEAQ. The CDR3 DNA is TGTGCCAGCAGCTTTCAGCCCCACACTGAAGCTTTCTTT. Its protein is CASSFQPHTEAFF. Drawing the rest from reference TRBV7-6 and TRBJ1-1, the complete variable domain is GAGVSQSPRYKVTKRGQDVALRCDPISGHVSLYWYRQALGQGPEFLTYFNYEAQQDKSGLPNDRFSAERPEGSISTLTIQRTEQRDSAMYRCASSFQPHTEAFFGQGTRLTVV.

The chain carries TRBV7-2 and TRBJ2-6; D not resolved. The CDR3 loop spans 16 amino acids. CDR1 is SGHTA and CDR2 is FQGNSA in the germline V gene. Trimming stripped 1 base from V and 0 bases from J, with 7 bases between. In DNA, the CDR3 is TGTGCCAGCAGCTTAGACGCAAGCTCTGGGGCCAACGTCCTGACTTTC. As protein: CASSLDASSGANVLTF. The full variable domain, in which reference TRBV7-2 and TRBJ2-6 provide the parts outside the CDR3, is GAGVSQSPSNKVTEKGKDVELRCDPISGHTALYWYRQSLGQGLEFLIYFQGNSAPDKSGLPSDRFSAERTGGSVSTLTIQRTQQEDSAVYLCASSLDASSGANVLTFGAGSRLTVL.

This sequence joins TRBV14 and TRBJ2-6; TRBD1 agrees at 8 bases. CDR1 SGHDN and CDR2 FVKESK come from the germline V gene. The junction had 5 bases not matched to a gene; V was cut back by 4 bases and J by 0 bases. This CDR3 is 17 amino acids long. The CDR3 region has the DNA TGTGCCAGCAGCCCCCCAGGGGGCCGCTCTGGGGCCAACGTCCTGACTTTC. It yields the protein CASSPPGGRSGANVLTF.

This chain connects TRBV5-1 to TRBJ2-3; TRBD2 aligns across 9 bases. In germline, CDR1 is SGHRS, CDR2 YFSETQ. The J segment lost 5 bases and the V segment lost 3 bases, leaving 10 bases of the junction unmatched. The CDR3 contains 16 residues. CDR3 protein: CASSSEAGGWGDTQYF. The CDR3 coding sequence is TGCGCCAGCAGCTCCGAAGCGGGGGGTTGGGGAGATACGCAGTATTTT.

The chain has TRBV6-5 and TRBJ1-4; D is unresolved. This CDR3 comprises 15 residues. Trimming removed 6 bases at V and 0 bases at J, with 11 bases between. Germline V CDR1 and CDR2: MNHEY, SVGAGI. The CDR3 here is CASSLSGATNEKLFF. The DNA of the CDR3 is TGTGCCAGCAGCCTGTCCGGTGCAACTAATGAAAAACTGTTTTTT.

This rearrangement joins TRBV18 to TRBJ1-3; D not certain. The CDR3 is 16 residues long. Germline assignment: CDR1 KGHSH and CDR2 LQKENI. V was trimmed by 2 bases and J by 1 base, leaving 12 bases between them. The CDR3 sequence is CASSPSNGDSGNTIYF. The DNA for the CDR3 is TGTGCCAGCTCACCATCGAACGGGGATTCTGGAAACACCATATATTTT. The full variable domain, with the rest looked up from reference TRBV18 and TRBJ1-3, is NAGVMQNPRHLVRRRGQEARLRCSPMKGHSHVYWYRQLPEEGLKFMVYLQKENIIDESGMPKERFSAEFPKEGPSILRIQQVVRGDSAAYFCASSPSNGDSGNTIYFGEGSWLTVV.

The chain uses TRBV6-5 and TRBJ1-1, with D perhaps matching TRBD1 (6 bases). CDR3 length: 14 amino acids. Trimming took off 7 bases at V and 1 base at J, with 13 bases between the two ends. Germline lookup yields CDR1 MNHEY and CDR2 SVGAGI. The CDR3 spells CASKKGEGNTEAFF. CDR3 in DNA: TGTGCCAGCAAAAAGGGGGAGGGGAACACTGAAGCTTTCTTT.

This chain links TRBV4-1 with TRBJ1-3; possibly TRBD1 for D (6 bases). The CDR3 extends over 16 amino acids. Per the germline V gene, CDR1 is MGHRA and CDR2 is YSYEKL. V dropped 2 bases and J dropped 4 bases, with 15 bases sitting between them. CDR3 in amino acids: CASSQPNRDSGNTIYF. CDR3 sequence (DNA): TGCGCCAGCAGCCAACCTAACAGGGATTCGGGAAACACCATATATTTT.